Listed here are 15 T cell receptor beta chains from one sample, sequenced in a study of beta chain features in type 1 diabetes. Study-wide points: All four CD4+ subsets from Type 1 diabetes patients carried moderately but significantly shorter TCRB CDR3s.

These receptors lack a known antigen. Reverse transcription of all isolated RNA meant that expressed TCRB transcripts were sequenced. Clones were sequenced by immunoSEQ multiplex PCR, and TCRdb holds only the in-frame ones, with some missing. The repertoire holds some 360,000 clones, with around 9.6% as singletons. Sequencing was done on a sample of central memory CD4+ T cells from blood. These receptors originate from a man under 40 with type 1 diabetes.

The chain links TRBV18 to TRBJ1-4; 11 bases map to TRBD1. The junction had 8 bases not matched to a gene; V was cut back by 8 bases and J by 6 bases. This CDR3 contains 15 residues. Germline V gives CDR1 KGHSH, CDR2 LQKENI. CDR3 sequence: CASTPRTGGDEKLFF. The CDR3 DNA follows: TGTGCCAGCACCCCTAGGACAGGGGGCGATGAAAAACTGTTTTTT.

This clone was counted only a few times. The V gene is TRBV7-3, the J gene TRBJ2-1; D uncertain. Germline lookup yields CDR1 SGHTA and CDR2 FQGTGA. V lost 2 bases and J lost 3, with 11 bases in between. CDR3 length equals 15 residues. The CDR3 nucleotides read TGTGCCAGCAGCTTAGTACCGGCACGCTACAATGAGCAGTTCTTC. This sequence encodes CASSLVPARYNEQFF.

The genes are TRBV28 and TRBJ1-2; D is ambiguous. Trimming removed 6 bases from V and 1 base from J, with 21 bases in between. This CDR3 has 17 residues. CDR1 and CDR2 from the germline V gene are MDHEN and SYDVKM. CDR3 bases: TGTGCCAGCAGGACCCCCGTGCGGAGTATTTTTAACTATGGCTACACCTTC. Protein sequence: CASRTPVRSIFNYGYTF.

This chain joins TRBV5-4 and TRBJ2-1; D is undetermined. This CDR3 is built from 12 residues. CDR1 is SGHNT, CDR2 YYREEE, per germline (reference sequence). V was pared by 0 bases and J by 11 bases, with 9 bases between. The CDR3 region is CASSLEMGKQFF. The DNA for the CDR3 is TGTGCCAGCAGCTTGGAAATGGGAAAGCAGTTCTTC.

This rearrangement joins TRBV7-9 to TRBJ2-7, with 8 positions matching TRBD1. V lost 3 bases and J lost 4; bases outside the gene matches: 5. Looked up from germline, CDR1 is SEHNR and CDR2 is FQNEAQ (reference sequence). CDR3 size: 14 residues. CDR3 bases: TGTGCCAGCAGCTTTGGACAGGGCAGGTACGAGCAGTACTTC. Translating gives CASSFGQGRYEQYF.

This chain connects TRBV30 to TRBJ1-5, with D uncertain. Germline assignment: CDR1 GTSNPN and CDR2 SVGIG (reference sequence). The CDR3 contains 15 residues. Trimming cost V 1 base and J 7 bases, with 17 bases left between them. CDR3 sequence (DNA): TGTGCCTGGAGTGAAGGCGTGTGGGAAGGGCAGCCCCAGCATTTT. Translation gives CAWSEGVWEGQPQHF.

The chain uses TRBV6-1 and TRBJ1-1; 7 positions match TRBD1. This CDR3 region has 15 residues. With V trimmed by 5 bases and J by 5 bases, 11 bases remained unmatched. Looked up from germline, CDR1 is MNHNS and CDR2 is SASEGT. CDR3 in amino acids: CASSFTQGRGTEAFF. CDR3 coding DNA: TGTGCCAGCAGTTTCACACAGGGGAGGGGAACTGAAGCTTTCTTT.

This chain uses TRBV29-1 with TRBJ1-2, with TRBD1 identical over 10 bases. The CDR3 runs 13 residues. With V trimmed by 6 bases and J by 6 bases, 7 bases remained unmatched. Germline V CDR1 and CDR2: SQVTM, ANQGSEA. As DNA, the CDR3 is TGCAGCGTGACGGGACAGGGGATGGATGGCTACACCTTC. This gives the protein CSVTGQGMDGYTF.

This clone was counted between two and nine times. This chain joins TRBV30 and TRBJ1-3; possible D gene TRBD1, 5 bases. The CDR3 spans 16 residues. The ends were cut back, 0 bases at V and 4 bases at J, with 16 bases in the middle. Germline CDR1 GTSNPN, CDR2 SVGIG (reference sequence). The CDR3 sequence: CAWSVYGRQGGNTIYF. The CDR3 DNA reads as TGTGCCTGGAGTGTATACGGACGGCAGGGAGGAAACACCATATATTTT.

The chain carries TRBV21-1 and TRBJ2-3; the DNA was not used to check the table's D call, TRBD1. TRBV21-1 is designated a pseudogene. This CDR3 comprises 16 residues. CDR3 loop: CASSKVQGARTDTQYF. The DNA for the CDR3 is TGTGCCAGCAGCAAAGTTCAGGGGGCGCGCACAGATACGCAGTATTTT.

The chain has TRBV7-2 and TRBJ2-7; 7 nucleotides align to TRBD2. V lost 5 bases, J lost 2 bases, and 9 bases stayed unmatched. The CDR3 is made up of 15 amino acids. In germline, CDR1 is SGHTA, CDR2 FQGNSA. The CDR3 DNA follows: TGTGCCAGCAGCCCCCAAGCGGGACCGCCCTACGAGCAGTACTTC. It is translated as CASSPQAGPPYEQYF.

The chain combines TRBV5-6 with TRBJ2-2; D is undetermined. CDR3 length: 17 amino acids. Trimming cost V 1 base and J 0 bases, with 13 bases left between them. In germline, CDR1 is SGHDT, CDR2 YYEEEE. The CDR3 here is CASSLSLSGANTGELFF. The DNA of the CDR3 is TGTGCCAGCAGCTTGAGTCTGAGTGGGGCGAACACCGGGGAGCTGTTTTTT. The complete variable domain, with remaining parts taken from reference TRBV5-6 and TRBJ2-2, reads DAGVTQSPTHLIKTRGQQVTLRCSPKSGHDTVSWYQQALGQGPQFIFQYYEEEERQRGNFPDRFSGHQFPNYSSELNVNALLLGDSALYLCASSLSLSGANTGELFFGEGSRLTVL.

Concerning this clone: Other DNA sequences in the same sample also yield this CDR3. The rearrangement uses TRBV5-1 and TRBJ2-7; no definite D call. Trimming took off 1 base at V and 0 bases at J, with 5 bases between the two ends. Germline V gene lookup returns CDR1 SGHRS and CDR2 YFSETQ. This CDR3 comprises 13 residues. DNA of the CDR3: TGCGCCAGCAGCTTGCACAGCTCCTACGAGCAGTACTTC. Its protein product is CASSLHSSYEQYF.

This chain links TRBV9 with TRBJ2-2; D is unclear. Looked up from germline, CDR1 is SGDLS and CDR2 is YYNGEE. The CDR3 loop spans 15 amino acids. V was shortened by 4 bases and J by 1 base, with 11 bases between the two germline ends. The CDR3 nucleotides are TGTGCCAGCAGCTCGCCAAATATGAACACCGGGGAGCTGTTTTTT. This codes for CASSSPNMNTGELFF. Full variable domain (outside the CDR3, taken from reference TRBV9 and TRBJ2-2): DSGVTQTPKHLITATGQRVTLRCSPRSGDLSVYWYQQSLDQGLQFLIQYYNGEERAKGNILERFSAQQFPDLHSELNLSSLELGDSALYFCASSSPNMNTGELFFGEGSRLTVL.

This sequence joins TRBV29-1 and TRBJ2-1, with 11 bases lining up with TRBD1. The CDR3 sequence is 17 residues long. Trimming removed 4 bases from V and 8 bases from J; junction bases left unmatched: 16. Germline V gene sequence: CDR1 SQVTM, CDR2 ANQGSEA. The CDR3: CSVADRGQGLAPDEQFF. DNA of the CDR3: TGCAGCGTTGCGGACAGGGGGCAAGGACTAGCTCCCGATGAGCAGTTCTTC.